These T cell receptor beta chains were read from a single sample in a study of T cells in Graves' hyperthyroidism and ophthalmopathy. Via MiXCR, TCRdb re-called the multiplex PCR reads, giving one row per CDR3 protein. The sample shows some 690,000 distinct CDR3 sequences, 17% of them seen only once. Sample: blood. The receptors were sampled from a middle-aged man with Graves' hyperthyroidism. Both conserved end residues are part of each CDR3. D genes are given only for firm matches. The listing skips clone size in some rows; elsewhere it reads once, few, many or a size class.

clone_size	d_call	v_call	j_call	cdr3_nt	cdr3_aa
NA	NA	TRBV24-1	TRBJ2-7	TGTGCCACCAGTGATGTTACAACTGGTATCTACGAGCAGTACTTC	CATSDVTTGIYEQYF
many	TRBD1	TRBV12-3/TRBV12-4	TRBJ1-3	TGTGCCAGCAGTTTGACAGGGTCTGGAAACACCATATATTTT	CASSLTGSGNTIYF
many	TRBD2	TRBV28	TRBJ2-3	TGTGCCAGCAGTTCACGACTAGCGGGACAAGATACGCAGTATTTT	CASSSRLAGQDTQYF
NA	TRBD2	TRBV24-1	TRBJ2-1	TGTGCCACCAGTGGACTAGCGGGGGACAATGAGCAGTTCTTC	CATSGLAGDNEQFF
many	NA	TRBV7-6	TRBJ2-7	TGTGCCAGCAGCTGGGCAGACTCCTACGAGCAGTACTTC	CASSWADSYEQYF
many	NA	TRBV6-2/TRBV6-3	TRBJ1-1	TGTGCCAGCAGTTACAGAATAGTGAACACTGAAGCTTTCTTT	CASSYRIVNTEAFF
many	NA	TRBV3-1	TRBJ1-5	TGTGCCAGCAGCCTGAGGGGTGGCGAGAATCAGCCCCAGCATTTT	CASSLRGGENQPQHF
NA	NA	TRBV5-1	TRBJ2-1	TGCGCCAGCAACTTGATGATAGCGGCAAACAATGAGCAGTTCTTC	CASNLMIAANNEQFF
NA	TRBD1	TRBV20-1	TRBJ1-1	TGCAGTGCTAGAAATCTCTATCGGGCAGGGGGCCACACTGAAGCTTTCTTT	CSARNLYRAGGHTEAFF
NA	TRBD2	TRBV3-1	TRBJ2-3	TGTGCCAGCAGCCAGTCGGCCCAGCGGGGGAGCACAGATACGCAGTATTTT	CASSQSAQRGSTDTQYF
NA	NA	TRBV4-2	TRBJ1-1	TGTGCCAGCAGCCAAGATATCGGGGGGGAAGCTTTCTTT	CASSQDIGGEAFF
NA	NA	TRBV30	TRBJ1-1	TGTGCCTGGAATTTGCTGGGCGGCATATACACTGAAGCTTTCTTT	CAWNLLGGIYTEAFF
many	NA	TRBV20-1	TRBJ2-3	TGCAGTGCTAGAGATTGGGCAGATACGCAGTATTTT	CSARDWADTQYF
NA	TRBD2	TRBV5-1	TRBJ2-3	TGCGCCAGCAGCTTGCAGCTTCTAGCGGGAGGATCAGATACGCAGTATTTT	CASSLQLLAGGSDTQYF
NA	TRBD1	TRBV6-2/TRBV6-3	TRBJ1-5	TGTGCCAGCAGACAGACAGGGTGGCAGCCCCAGCATTTT	CASRQTGWQPQHF